A selection of T cell receptor beta chains follows, all from one sample in a study of regulatory T cells in long-lasting Graves disease. TCRdb recomputed calls from the reads with MiXCR, one row per CDR3 protein. This sample has 650 to 800 distinct CDR3 sequences, with roughly 90% found just once. The sequences come from peripheral blood mononuclear cells (PBMCs), collected with antithyroid drug treatment, in newly diagnosed or persistent Graves disease (not recorded which). The origin of the receptors is a woman between 25 and 40 years old with Graves disease. CDR3s include the opening cysteine and the closing phenylalanine or tryptophan. Fields, in order: clone size, V gene, D gene, J gene, CDR3 DNA, CDR3 protein. D genes are given only for firm matches. Size is stated for part of the rows, as once, few or many counts, or as a class when the clone is expanded.

clone_size: -
v_call: TRBV20-1
d_call: TRBD2
j_call: TRBJ2-7
cdr3_nt: TGCAGTGCTAGAGTGGGAGCGGGGACCTACGAGCAGTACTTC
cdr3_aa: CSARVGAGTYEQYF

clone_size: once
v_call: TRBV11-1
d_call: -
j_call: TRBJ1-6
cdr3_nt: TGTGCCAGCAGCTTAGGACAGTTAAATTCACCCCTCCACTTT
cdr3_aa: CASSLGQLNSPLHF

clone_size: -
v_call: TRBV12-3/TRBV12-4
d_call: -
j_call: TRBJ2-1
cdr3_nt: TGTGCCAGCAGTTCATCCAATGAGCAGTTCTTC
cdr3_aa: CASSSSNEQFF

clone_size: once
v_call: TRBV29-1
d_call: -
j_call: TRBJ2-2
cdr3_nt: TGCAGCGTTAGGAACAGTTTCACCGGGGAGCTGTTTTTT
cdr3_aa: CSVRNSFTGELFF

clone_size: -
v_call: TRBV6-1
d_call: TRBD1
j_call: TRBJ2-7
cdr3_nt: TGTGCCAGCAGCTTCGACGGACAGGGATACTACGAGCAGTACTTC
cdr3_aa: CASSFDGQGYYEQYF

clone_size: -
v_call: TRBV24-1
d_call: -
j_call: TRBJ2-1
cdr3_nt: TGTGCCACCTCGGTAGGGCTAGTAACAAATGAGCAGTTCTTC
cdr3_aa: CATSVGLVTNEQFF

clone_size: -
v_call: TRBV4-2
d_call: TRBD2
j_call: TRBJ2-2
cdr3_nt: TGTGCCAGCAGCCCCCTTCGTAGCGGGAGGGCCGACACCGGGGAGCTGTTTTTT
cdr3_aa: CASSPLRSGRADTGELFF

clone_size: -
v_call: TRBV10-3
d_call: -
j_call: TRBJ1-1
cdr3_nt: TGTGCCATCAGAAGGACAGCATCGATGAACACTGAAGCTTTCTTT
cdr3_aa: CAIRRTASMNTEAFF

clone_size: -
v_call: TRBV7-3
d_call: -
j_call: TRBJ1-1
cdr3_nt: TGTGCCAGCAGCCCCAAAGGGGGGCATTGGACTGAAGCTTTCTTT
cdr3_aa: CASSPKGGHWTEAFF

clone_size: -
v_call: TRBV19
d_call: -
j_call: TRBJ1-1
cdr3_nt: TGTGCCAGTAGTATAGTCCGCTTCAATCAGAACACTGAAGCTTTCTTT
cdr3_aa: CASSIVRFNQNTEAFF

clone_size: -
v_call: TRBV5-6
d_call: TRBD1
j_call: TRBJ1-1
cdr3_nt: TGTGCCAGCAGCAGCGGGACAGGGGTGACTGAAGCTTTCTTT
cdr3_aa: CASSSGTGVTEAFF

clone_size: -
v_call: TRBV20-1
d_call: -
j_call: TRBJ1-1
cdr3_nt: TGCAGTGCTAGTGACGCATACATGAACACTGAAGCTTTCTTT
cdr3_aa: CSASDAYMNTEAFF

clone_size: -
v_call: TRBV9
d_call: TRBD2
j_call: TRBJ2-1
cdr3_nt: TGTGCCAGCAGCGTAGAGGGACTAGAAAGGCACTACAATGAGCAGTTCTTC
cdr3_aa: CASSVEGLERHYNEQFF

clone_size: -
v_call: TRBV27
d_call: TRBD1
j_call: TRBJ1-5
cdr3_nt: TGTGCCAGCAGCCCCGGGACAGGGGGTGGCAATCAGCCCCAGCATTTT
cdr3_aa: CASSPGTGGGNQPQHF

clone_size: -
v_call: TRBV6-6
d_call: -
j_call: TRBJ1-1
cdr3_nt: TGTGCCAGCAGTCCCTGGACTGAAGCTTTCTTT
cdr3_aa: CASSPWTEAFF

clone_size: -
v_call: TRBV6-1
d_call: -
j_call: TRBJ2-6
cdr3_nt: TGTGCCACTCTCTCTGGGGCCAACGTCCTGACTTTC
cdr3_aa: CATLSGANVLTF

clone_size: -
v_call: TRBV20-1
d_call: -
j_call: TRBJ2-7
cdr3_nt: TGCAGTGCTATACGTTCGGGGTACGAGCAGTACTTC
cdr3_aa: CSAIRSGYEQYF

clone_size: -
v_call: TRBV6-5
d_call: -
j_call: TRBJ1-1
cdr3_nt: TGTGCCAGCAGGCCCACAGGGAGGACTGAAGCTTTCTTT
cdr3_aa: CASRPTGRTEAFF

clone_size: -
v_call: TRBV11-2
d_call: TRBD2
j_call: TRBJ2-7
cdr3_nt: TGTGCCAGCAGCTGGACTTCTAGCGGATCCTACGAGCAGTACTTC
cdr3_aa: CASSWTSSGSYEQYF

clone_size: -
v_call: TRBV19
d_call: TRBD1
j_call: TRBJ1-2
cdr3_nt: TGTGCCAGTACCCGGCCGGACAGGGAGGTTGATGGCTACACCTTC
cdr3_aa: CASTRPDREVDGYTF

clone_size: once
v_call: TRBV2
d_call: -
j_call: TRBJ1-2
cdr3_nt: TGTGCCAGCAGGAGGGGGGGCCCTTCTAACTATGGCTACACCTTC
cdr3_aa: CASRRGGPSNYGYTF

clone_size: -
v_call: TRBV20-1
d_call: TRBD2
j_call: TRBJ2-3
cdr3_nt: TGCAGTTTCGGACTAGCGGGAAGCACAGATACGCAGTATTTT
cdr3_aa: CSFGLAGSTDTQYF

clone_size: -
v_call: TRBV12-3/TRBV12-4
d_call: TRBD2
j_call: TRBJ2-1
cdr3_nt: TGTGCCAGCAGGCGGGAGCGGGGGCAAGTTAGCAATGAGCAGTTCTTC
cdr3_aa: CASRRERGQVSNEQFF

clone_size: -
v_call: TRBV4-1
d_call: TRBD1
j_call: TRBJ2-2
cdr3_nt: TGCGCCAGCAGCCAAGTAACAGGGGCGAACACCGGGGAGCTGTTTTTT
cdr3_aa: CASSQVTGANTGELFF

clone_size: -
v_call: TRBV29-1
d_call: -
j_call: TRBJ2-1
cdr3_nt: TGCAGCGGCACTAAGCGGTTAAGCTCCTACAATGAGCAGTTCTTC
cdr3_aa: CSGTKRLSSYNEQFF

clone_size: -
v_call: TRBV12-3/TRBV12-4
d_call: -
j_call: TRBJ1-1
cdr3_nt: TGTGCCAGCAGTCCGAGGACCCTCAACACTGAAGCTTTCTTT
cdr3_aa: CASSPRTLNTEAFF

clone_size: -
v_call: TRBV20-1
d_call: TRBD1
j_call: TRBJ2-7
cdr3_nt: TGCAGTGCTTCTCCTCGGGACAGGTTATACGAGCAGTACTTC
cdr3_aa: CSASPRDRLYEQYF